This T cell receptor (beta chain) comes out of a study of cytomegalovirus exposure and HLA in healthy donors. The CDR3 totals 14 residues. In germline, CDR1 is SEHNR, CDR2 FQNEAQ (reference sequence). Trimming shortened V by 8 bases and J by 6 bases, and 17 bases separated the two germline ends. Sequencing was performed with immunoSEQ multiplex PCR; in TCRdb, only in-frame clones are kept and a portion is missing. The sample lists approximately 210,000 clones; 86% were seen once. This clone is a singleton in its sample. V gene TRBV7-9 combines with J gene TRBJ2-1; maybe TRBD1 (5 bases). The sequencing input was PBMCs. This clonotype was sampled from a woman between 18 and 30 years old in good health and CMV-seronegative. CDR3 coding DNA: TGTGCCAGCGGCCAGGGTGGAGTGAGCAATGAGCAGTTCTTC. Its translation is CASGQGGVSNEQFF.